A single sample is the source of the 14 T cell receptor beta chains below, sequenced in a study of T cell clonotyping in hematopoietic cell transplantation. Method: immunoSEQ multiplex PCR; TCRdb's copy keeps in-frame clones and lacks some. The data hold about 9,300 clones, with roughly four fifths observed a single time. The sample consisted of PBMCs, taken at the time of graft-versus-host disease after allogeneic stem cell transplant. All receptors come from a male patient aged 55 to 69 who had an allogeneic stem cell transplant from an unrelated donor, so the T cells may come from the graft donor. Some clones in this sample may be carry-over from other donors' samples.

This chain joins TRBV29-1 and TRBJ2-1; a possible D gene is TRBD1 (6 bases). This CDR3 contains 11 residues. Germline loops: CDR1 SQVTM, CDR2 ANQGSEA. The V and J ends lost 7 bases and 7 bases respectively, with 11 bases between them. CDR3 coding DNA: TGCAGCGGGGACACTCAAAATGAGCAGTTCTTC. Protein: CSGDTQNEQFF.

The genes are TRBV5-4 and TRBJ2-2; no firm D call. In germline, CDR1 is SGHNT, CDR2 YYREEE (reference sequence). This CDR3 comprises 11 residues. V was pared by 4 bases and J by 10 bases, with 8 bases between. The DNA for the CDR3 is TGTGCCAGCAGCGCCGGGTCGGAGCTGTTTTTT. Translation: CASSAGSELFF.

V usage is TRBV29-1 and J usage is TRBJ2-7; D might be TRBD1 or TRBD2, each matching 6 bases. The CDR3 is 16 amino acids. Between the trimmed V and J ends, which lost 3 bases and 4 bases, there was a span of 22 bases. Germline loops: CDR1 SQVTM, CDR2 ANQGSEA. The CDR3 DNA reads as TGCAGCGTTGACGCGACCACCGATACAGGGAGGTACGAGCAGTACTTC. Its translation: CSVDATTDTGRYEQYF.

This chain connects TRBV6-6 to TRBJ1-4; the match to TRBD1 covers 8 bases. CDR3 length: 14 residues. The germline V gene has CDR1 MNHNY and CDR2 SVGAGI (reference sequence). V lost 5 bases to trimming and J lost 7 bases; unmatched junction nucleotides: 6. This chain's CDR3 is CASSTRQGSEKLFF. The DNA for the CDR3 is TGTGCCAGCAGTACCCGACAGGGGAGTGAAAAACTGTTTTTT.

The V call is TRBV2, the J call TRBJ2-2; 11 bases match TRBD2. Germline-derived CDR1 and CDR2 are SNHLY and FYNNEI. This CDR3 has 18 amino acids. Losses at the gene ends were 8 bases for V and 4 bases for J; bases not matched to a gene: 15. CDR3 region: CASGRTTSGATSTGELFF. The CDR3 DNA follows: TGTGCCAGCGGACGAACGACTAGCGGGGCAACGAGCACCGGGGAGCTGTTTTTT.

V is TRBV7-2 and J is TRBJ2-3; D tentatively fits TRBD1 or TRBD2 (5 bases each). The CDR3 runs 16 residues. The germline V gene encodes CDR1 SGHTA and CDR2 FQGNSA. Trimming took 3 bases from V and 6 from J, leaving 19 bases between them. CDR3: CASSFLGTAFGDTQYF. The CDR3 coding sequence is TGTGCCAGCAGCTTTTTAGGGACGGCGTTTGGGGATACGCAGTATTTT.

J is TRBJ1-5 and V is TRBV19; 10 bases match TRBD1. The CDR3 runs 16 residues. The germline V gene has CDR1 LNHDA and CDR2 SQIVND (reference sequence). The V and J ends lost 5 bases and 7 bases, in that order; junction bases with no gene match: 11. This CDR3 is CASSSQAGQGGQPQHF. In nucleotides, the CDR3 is TGTGCCAGTAGTTCCCAGGCCGGACAGGGGGGCCAGCCCCAGCATTTT.

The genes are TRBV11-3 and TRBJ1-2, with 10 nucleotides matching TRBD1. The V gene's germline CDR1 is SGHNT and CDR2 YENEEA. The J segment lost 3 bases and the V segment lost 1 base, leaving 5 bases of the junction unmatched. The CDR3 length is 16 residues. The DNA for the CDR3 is TGTGCCAGCAGCTTAGGAGGGACAGGGGTCGACTATGGCTACACCTTC. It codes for CASSLGGTGVDYGYTF.

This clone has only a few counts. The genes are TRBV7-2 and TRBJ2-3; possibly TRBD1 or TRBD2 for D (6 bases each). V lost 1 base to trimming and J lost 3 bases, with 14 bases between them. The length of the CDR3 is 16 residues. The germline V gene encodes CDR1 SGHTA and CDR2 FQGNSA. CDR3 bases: TGTGCCAGCAGCTTAGTTTCGGGGGCTCGAACAGATACGCAGTATTTT. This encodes CASSLVSGARTDTQYF.

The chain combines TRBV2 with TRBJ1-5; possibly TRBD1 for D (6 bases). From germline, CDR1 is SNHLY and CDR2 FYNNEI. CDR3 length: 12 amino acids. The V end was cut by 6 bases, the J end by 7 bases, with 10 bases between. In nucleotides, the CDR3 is TGTGCCAGCAGCGGACAGCAGCAGCCCCAGCATTTT. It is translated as CASSGQQQPQHF. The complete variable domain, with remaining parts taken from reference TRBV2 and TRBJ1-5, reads EPEVTQTPSHQVTQMGQEVILRCVPISNHLYFYWYRQILGQKVEFLVSFYNNEISEKSEIFDDQFSVERPDGSNFTLKIRSTKLEDSAMYFCASSGQQQPQHFGDGTRLSIL.

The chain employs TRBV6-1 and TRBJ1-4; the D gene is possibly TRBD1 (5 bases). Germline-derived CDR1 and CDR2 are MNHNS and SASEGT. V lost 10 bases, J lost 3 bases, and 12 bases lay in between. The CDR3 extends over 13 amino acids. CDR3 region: CATRRGSNEKLFF. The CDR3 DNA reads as TGTGCCACCCGGCGGGGGTCTAATGAAAAACTGTTTTTT.

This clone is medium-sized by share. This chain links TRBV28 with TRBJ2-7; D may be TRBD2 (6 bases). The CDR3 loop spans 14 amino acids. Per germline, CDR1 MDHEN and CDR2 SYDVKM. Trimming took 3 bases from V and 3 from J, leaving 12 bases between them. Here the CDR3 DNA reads TGTGCCAGCAGTTTTGGAGGGGACCACTACGAGCAGTACTTC. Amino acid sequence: CASSFGGDHYEQYF. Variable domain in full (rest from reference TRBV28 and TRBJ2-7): DVKVTQSSRYLVKRTGEKVFLECVQDMDHENMFWYRQDPGLGLRLIYFSYDVKMKEKGDIPEGYSVSREKKERFSLILESASTNQTSMYLCASSFGGDHYEQYFGPGTRLTVT.

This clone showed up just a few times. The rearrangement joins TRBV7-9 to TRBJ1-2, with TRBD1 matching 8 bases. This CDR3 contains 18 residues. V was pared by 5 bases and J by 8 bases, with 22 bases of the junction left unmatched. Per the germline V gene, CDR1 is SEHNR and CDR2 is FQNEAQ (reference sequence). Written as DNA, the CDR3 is TGTGCCAGCAGCCATCCGACACAAACGGACAGGGCGGTGGAGGGCTACACCTTC. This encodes CASSHPTQTDRAVEGYTF.

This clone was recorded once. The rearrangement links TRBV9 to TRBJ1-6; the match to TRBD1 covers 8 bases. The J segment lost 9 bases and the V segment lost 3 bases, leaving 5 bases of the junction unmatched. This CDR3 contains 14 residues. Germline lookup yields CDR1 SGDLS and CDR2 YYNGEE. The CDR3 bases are TGTGCCAGCAGCGCCCGAGGACAGGGTTCACCCCTCCACTTT. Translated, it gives CASSARGQGSPLHF.